Ten or more counts support the clone carrying this TCR beta chain. Its antigen is as yet unknown. The sample belongs to a study of breast tumors, draining lymph nodes, adjacent tissues. Points from the study as a whole: Findings are consistent with lymph node origin and intratumoral expansion of most tumor T cells. Compared with lymph nodes, tumors were less diverse; compared with nontumor tissue, more. Luminal-like breast cancer showed significantly greater tumor-nontumor repertoire similarity than basal-like breast cancer did.

Axillary draining lymph nodes of breast cancer patients supplied the node samples. TCRdb re-analysed the multiplex PCR reads in MiXCR, keeping a single row per CDR3 protein. This repertoire shows 150,000 to 200,000 distinct CDR3 sequences, 30% to 35% found once; its top ten account for 3.5% to 4.5%. V shed 5 bases and J shed 0 bases, with 8 bases lying between them. Germline V gene data show CDR1 as MNHEY and CDR2 as SVGAGI. The CDR3 extends over 14 amino acids. The source is a female donor with breast cancer. Some clones in this sample may be carry-over from other donors' samples. The rearrangement links TRBV6-5 to TRBJ1-3; no firm D call. The source material was axillary lymph node tissue. This CDR3 is CASSGRASGNTIYF. The CDR3 DNA follows: TGTGCCAGCAGTGGACGGGCCTCTGGAAACACCATATATTTT.